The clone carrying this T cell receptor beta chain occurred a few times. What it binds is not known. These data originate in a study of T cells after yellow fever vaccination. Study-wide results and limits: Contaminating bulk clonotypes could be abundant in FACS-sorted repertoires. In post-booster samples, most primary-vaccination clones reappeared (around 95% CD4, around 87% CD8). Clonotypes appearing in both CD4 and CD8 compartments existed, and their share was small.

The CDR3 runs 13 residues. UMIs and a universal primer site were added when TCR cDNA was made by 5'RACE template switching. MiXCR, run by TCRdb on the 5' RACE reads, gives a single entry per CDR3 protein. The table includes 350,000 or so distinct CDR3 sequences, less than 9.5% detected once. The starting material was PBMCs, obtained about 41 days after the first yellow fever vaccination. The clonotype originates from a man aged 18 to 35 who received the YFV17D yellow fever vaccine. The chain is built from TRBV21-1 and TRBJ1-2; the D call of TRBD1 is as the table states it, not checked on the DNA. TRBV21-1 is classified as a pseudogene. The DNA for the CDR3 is TGTGCCAGCAATTCGGACAGGAACTATGGCTACACCTTC. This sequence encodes CASNSDRNYGYTF.